A selection of T cell receptor beta chains follows, all from one sample in a study of blood T cell repertoires in COVID-19. The table came from immunoSEQ multiplex PCR; TCRdb's copy has only in-frame clones and leaves some out. The sample consists of around 450,000 clones, less than 95% of them appearing once. The sample was PBMCs or T cells enriched from blood (not recorded which). The receptors were sampled from a man younger than 35 who had recovered from COVID-19. CDR3s include the opening cysteine and the closing phenylalanine or tryptophan. The D gene is left open where the match is weak. Some rows have no size entry. The others give once, few or many, or a class for an expanded clone.

.	TRBJ1-1	.	TRBV10-1	CASSRDMNTEAFF	TGCGCCAGCAGCCGGGACATGAACACTGAAGCTTTCTTT
.	TRBJ2-6	.	TRBV3-1/TRBV3-2	CASSQGGSGANVLTF	TGTGCCAGCAGCCAAGGAGGCTCTGGGGCCAACGTCCTGACTTTC
.	TRBJ2-5	.	TRBV5-1	CASSGSTGTGETQYF	TGCGCCAGCAGCGGTTCGACAGGTACGGGAGAGACCCAGTACTTC
.	TRBJ2-7	.	TRBV11-2	CASSPRGFPGQYF	TGTGCCAGCAGCCCTCGGGGTTTCCCAGGGCAGTACTTC
few	TRBJ1-5	.	TRBV6-1	CASSEEYGGGQPQHF	TGTGCCAGCAGTGAAGAATACGGGGGTGGTCAGCCCCAGCATTTT
.	TRBJ2-5	TRBD1	TRBV10-3	CAISPHPGQSFAETQYF	TGTGCCATCAGTCCCCACCCGGGACAGTCCTTTGCAGAGACCCAGTACTTC
.	TRBJ1-5	.	TRBV7-2	CASSLARQNQPQHF	TGTGCCAGCAGCTTAGCGCGGCAGAATCAGCCCCAGCATTTT
.	TRBJ1-1	.	TRBV7-9	CASSVGGEAFF	TGTGCCAGCAGCGTTGGAGGTGAAGCTTTCTTT
.	TRBJ1-6	.	TRBV5-4	CASSFGGGGYNSPLHF	TGTGCCAGCAGCTTTGGTGGGGGCGGCTATAATTCACCCCTCCACTTT
.	TRBJ2-6	.	TRBV19	CASQMALSPGSGANVLTF	TGTGCCAGCCAAATGGCGCTCTCCCCGGGCTCTGGGGCCAACGTCCTGACTTTC
.	TRBJ1-1	.	TRBV28	CASSLRPRAEAFF	TGTGCCAGCAGTTTACGCCCACGGGCTGAAGCTTTCTTT
.	TRBJ1-1	.	TRBV5-1	CASSSGQNEAFF	TGCGCCAGCAGCTCCGGACAGAACGAAGCTTTCTTT
.	TRBJ2-7	.	TRBV30	CAWSWDNSYEQYF	TGTGCCTGGAGTTGGGACAACTCCTACGAGCAGTACTTC
.	TRBJ2-5	TRBD2	TRBV6-5	CASNSEGGPGETQYF	TGTGCCAGCAATTCTGAGGGAGGGCCTGGAGAGACCCAGTACTTC
.	TRBJ2-4	.	TRBV11-3	CASSSPAKNIQYF	TGTGCCAGCAGCTCCCCGGCCAAAAACATTCAGTACTTC
.	TRBJ1-1	.	TRBV5-1	CASSPIQGGGLNTEAFF	TGCGCCAGCAGCCCCATCCAGGGCGGGGGGTTGAACACTGAAGCTTTCTTT
once	TRBJ1-5	.	TRBV19	CASSLSPLNQPQHF	TGTGCCAGTAGTCTGTCCCCGTTAAATCAGCCCCAGCATTTT
.	TRBJ2-1	.	TRBV18	CASLGAASYNEQFF	TGTGCCAGCCTTGGAGCGGCCTCCTACAATGAGCAGTTCTTC
.	TRBJ1-4	.	TRBV28	CASNPGGQGREKLFF	TGTGCCAGCAACCCGGGGGGGCAGGGAAGGGAAAAACTGTTTTTT
.	TRBJ2-5	TRBD2	TRBV5-1	CASSGERGSTQYF	TGCGCCAGCAGCGGCGAGCGGGGATCGACCCAGTACTTC
.	TRBJ1-1	.	TRBV11-1	CASSLRTSDTEAFF	TGTGCCAGCAGCTTGCGGACTTCGGACACTGAAGCTTTCTTT
.	TRBJ2-7	.	TRBV2	CASSENSLPRYEQYF	TGTGCCAGCAGTGAAAACAGCCTTCCCCGCTACGAGCAGTACTTC
.	TRBJ1-2	.	TRBV28	CASSLSAGLFNYGYTF	TGTGCCAGCAGTTTAAGCGCAGGGCTCTTTAACTATGGCTACACCTTC
.	TRBJ2-2	.	TRBV19	CASSLVGTNTGELFF	TGTGCCAGTAGCCTGGTTGGCACGAACACCGGGGAGCTGTTTTTT
.	TRBJ1-1	.	TRBV28	CASSLAGVKGTEAFF	TGTGCCAGCAGTTTGGCCGGGGTGAAGGGAACTGAAGCTTTCTTT
.	TRBJ1-6	.	TRBV6-2/TRBV6-3	CASSPLPQVGGSPLHF	TGTGCCAGCAGTCCACTCCCTCAGGTAGGAGGATCACCCCTCCACTTT
.	TRBJ1-5	.	TRBV19	CASSTGWDTARQSQPQHF	TGTGCCAGTAGTACCGGGTGGGATACGGCAAGACAGAGTCAGCCCCAGCATTTT